The 4 T cell receptor beta chains given below trace back to one sample, sequenced in a study of blood T cell repertoires in COVID-19. Method: immunoSEQ multiplex PCR; TCRdb's copy keeps in-frame clones and lacks some. The top ten hold approximately 2% of the sample, which has roughly 500,000 clones, roughly 90% seen once. The sequenced sample consisted of PBMCs or T cells enriched from blood (not recorded which). Receptors were obtained from a woman aged 40-49 years who had recovered from COVID-19.

The rearrangement joins TRBV6-2 or TRBV6-3 to TRBJ1-5, with 10 bases fitting TRBD1. Germline trimming cut 6 bases from V and 4 bases from J; bases unmatched to any gene: 12. The CDR3 covers 17 residues. Germline assignment: CDR1 MNHEY and CDR2 SVGEGT. The CDR3 coding sequence is TGTGCCAGCAGCACCCTTACCTTGGGACAGGGGAATCAGCCCCAGCATTTT. As protein: CASSTLTLGQGNQPQHF.

The CDR3 DNA follows: TGCGCCAGCAGCTCAGACAGGGGAAAACTGTTTTTT. Its translation: CASSSDRGKLFF. The genes are TRBV5-1 and TRBJ1-4; 8 bases agree with TRBD1. V shed 3 bases and J 10 bases; nucleotides not matched to a gene: 2. The CDR3 spans 12 residues. CDR1 is SGHRS, CDR2 YFSETQ, per germline. The whole variable domain, filled in from reference TRBV5-1 and TRBJ1-4, reads KAGVTQTPRYLIKTRGQQVTLSCSPISGHRSVSWYQQTPGQGLQFLFEYFSETQRNKGNFPGRFSGRQFSNSRSEMNVSTLELGDSALYLCASSSDRGKLFFGSGTQLSVL.

The genes are TRBV7-2 and TRBJ1-5, with TRBD1 matching over 9 bases. Germline CDR1 reads SGHTA; CDR2 reads FQGNSA. The CDR3 has 14 residues. V lost 5 bases, J lost 7 bases, and 6 bases stayed unmatched. CDR3 residues: CASSPGQGVQPQHF. In nucleotides, the CDR3 is TGTGCCAGCAGCCCGGGACAGGGTGTGCAGCCCCAGCATTTT.

The rearrangement uses TRBV3-1 (or the pseudogene TRBV3-2) and TRBJ1-3; TRBD1 agrees at 7 bases. Germline-derived CDR1 and CDR2 are LGHDT and YNNKEL (reference sequence). The CDR3 totals 19 residues. The V segment lost 5 bases and the J segment 4 bases; nucleotides outside the gene matches: 20. The CDR3 DNA follows: TGTGCCAGCAGCTCACGGACTTCGAGACAGGGAAAAACCGGAAACACCATATATTTT. Residues: CASSSRTSRQGKTGNTIYF.